The 32 T cell receptor beta chains given below trace back to one sample, sequenced in a study of cytomegalovirus exposure and HLA in healthy donors. Vbeta (60) and Jbeta (13) primers were used in the PCR. The method was immunoSEQ multiplex PCR; TCRdb's version includes in-frame clones alone and lacks a portion of them. The sample records roughly 110,000 clones, 71% being singletons. Sequencing was done on a sample of PBMCs. These receptors all stem from a female donor in good health and CMV-seronegative.

The chain recombines TRBV28 with TRBJ2-7; the D gene is possibly TRBD2 (5 bases). Trimming pared 6 bases from V and 6 bases from J, leaving 21 bases between. This CDR3 contains 15 residues. Germline assignment: CDR1 MDHEN and CDR2 SYDVKM. For the CDR3, the DNA is TGTGCCAGCAGCCCTCGAGGCGGGCCATTGGGCGAGCAGTACTTC. Its translation: CASSPRGGPLGEQYF.

The chain carries TRBV27 and TRBJ2-3, with D possibly being TRBD2 (5 bases). Germline V gene data show CDR1 as MNHEY and CDR2 as SMNVEV (reference sequence). Deletions cut 7 bases from V and 2 bases from J, with 7 bases between. The CDR3 is 12 amino acids. CDR3: CASKTTTDTQYF. CDR3 sequence (DNA): TGTGCCAGCAAGACTACCACAGATACGCAGTATTTT.

The chain uses TRBV15 and TRBJ1-5; no reliable D call. V was clipped by 1 base and J by 3 bases, with 19 bases between them. The CDR3 spans 18 residues. Germline values: CDR1 LNHNV, CDR2 YYDKDF (reference sequence). CDR3 sequence reads: CATSRGAAGTTFNQPQHF. DNA for the CDR3: TGTGCCACCAGCAGAGGGGCGGCGGGAACGACGTTCAATCAGCCCCAGCATTTT.

This sequence joins TRBV4-1 and TRBJ2-7; 8 bases map to TRBD2. CDR1 and CDR2 (germline): MGHRA, YSYEKL. The CDR3 runs to 18 residues. Trimming cost V 1 base and J 3 bases; bases outside gene matches: 14. This CDR3 is CASSQVDRRTSGFYEQYF. The CDR3 DNA reads as TGCGCCAGCAGCCAAGTAGATCGACGAACTAGCGGATTCTACGAGCAGTACTTC.

This chain connects TRBV2 to TRBJ1-2; D gene uncertain. V lost 1 base, J lost 2 bases, and 5 bases lay in between. The CDR3 runs to 13 residues. Germline CDR1 is SNHLY and CDR2 is FYNNEI. The CDR3 region has the DNA TGTGCCAGCAGTGAAGGGCACAACTATGGCTACACCTTC. Translated: CASSEGHNYGYTF.

This clone was detected only a few times. The chain uses TRBV9 and TRBJ2-3, with TRBD2 matching over 7 bases. V lost 3 bases and J lost 5; bases outside the gene matches: 21. Germline V gives CDR1 SGDLS, CDR2 YYNGEE. This CDR3 contains 19 residues. As DNA, the CDR3 is TGTGCCAGCAGCGCCCATACTAGCGCTAGGCCTTTACCGATAGATACGCAGTATTTT. Translation gives CASSAHTSARPLPIDTQYF.

V and J are TRBV27 and TRBJ2-7; 7 bases are shared with TRBD1. Losses at the gene ends were 2 bases for V and 3 bases for J; bases not matched to a gene: 7. Germline V CDR1 and CDR2: MNHEY, SMNVEV (reference sequence). CDR3 size: 15 residues. The CDR3 is CASSLTGQVFYEQYF. CDR3 DNA sequence: TGTGCCAGCAGTTTAACCGGACAGGTATTCTACGAGCAGTACTTC.

CDR3 residues: CASSEEGVGGYTF. CDR3 sequence (DNA): TGTGCCAGCAGTGAAGAAGGGGTTGGCGGCTACACCTTC. This chain uses TRBV6-1 with TRBJ1-2, with D possibly being TRBD1 (5 bases). This CDR3 region has 13 residues. The ends were cut back, 1 base at V and 8 bases at J, with 11 bases in the middle. Germline-derived CDR1 and CDR2 are MNHNS and SASEGT.

A few counts support this clone. The gene calls are TRBV5-1 and TRBJ2-3; 7 nucleotides line up with TRBD2. Trimming took 2 bases from V and 2 from J; bases not matched to a gene: 5. Germline V gene data show CDR1 as SGHRS and CDR2 as YFSETQ. The CDR3 length is 15 residues. The chain's CDR3 is CASSFGGGFTDTQYF. The CDR3 DNA reads as TGCGCCAGCAGCTTTGGGGGAGGGTTCACAGATACGCAGTATTTT.

V usage is TRBV6-6 and J usage is TRBJ2-2, with 8 nucleotides matching TRBD2. After removal of 6 bases from V and 2 bases from J, the junction contained 8 bases not matched to a gene. CDR1 and CDR2 from the germline V gene are MNHNY and SVGAGI (reference sequence). This CDR3 contains 16 residues. The CDR3 here is CASSPGGGPNTGELFF. The DNA of the CDR3 is TGTGCCAGCAGCCCGGGAGGGGGGCCAAACACCGGGGAGCTGTTTTTT.

The gene calls are TRBV11-3 and TRBJ2-3; 9 positions agree with TRBD2. This CDR3 contains 15 residues. Germline-derived CDR1 and CDR2 are SGHNT and YENEEA. Losses at the gene ends were 5 bases for V and 4 bases for J; bases not matched to a gene: 7. The CDR3 loop is CASSERTSESDTQYF. The CDR3 DNA is TGTGCCAGCAGCGAACGGACTAGCGAATCAGATACGCAGTATTTT.

The V and J genes are TRBV18 and TRBJ1-3, with 8 bases identical to TRBD1. CDR1 and CDR2 (germline): KGHSH, LQKENI. Trimming at V came to 6 bases and at J to 7 bases, leaving 11 bases not matched to a gene. CDR3 size: 15 residues. CDR3 bases: TGTGCCAGCTCGCCAGGACAGGGTGAATTGAACACCATATATTTT. Encoded protein: CASSPGQGELNTIYF.

The J gene is TRBJ2-1, the V gene TRBV18; D not certain. The V gene lost 0 bases and the J gene lost 6 bases, with 9 bases spanning the gap. The V gene's germline CDR1 is KGHSH and CDR2 LQKENI. The CDR3 has 14 amino acids. Here the CDR3 reads CASSPPGRPNEQFF. In DNA, the CDR3 is TGTGCCAGCTCACCACCGGGCAGACCCAATGAGCAGTTCTTC. The full variable domain, in which reference TRBV18 and TRBJ2-1 provide the parts outside the CDR3, is NAGVMQNPRHLVRRRGQEARLRCSPMKGHSHVYWYRQLPEEGLKFMVYLQKENIIDESGMPKERFSAEFPKEGPSILRIQQVVRGDSAAYFCASSPPGRPNEQFFGPGTRLTVL.

Of note for this clone: A clone one base away is much larger, so this may be a read error. The chain uses TRBV6-6 and TRBJ1-4; 9 bases map to TRBD1. This CDR3 is built from 13 residues. Germline V lookup: CDR1 MNHNY, CDR2 SVGAGI (reference sequence). V trimming: 0 bases; J trimming: 10 bases; junction bases outside the gene matches: 0. CDR3 sequence: CASSYSTGGKLFF. Here the CDR3 DNA reads TGTGCCAGCAGTTACTCGACAGGGGGAAAACTGTTTTTT.

On this clone: At one of its ends the junction is not consistent with the germline gene, which may arise from a read error. The V gene is TRBV6-1, the J gene TRBJ2-5; 9 bases are shared with TRBD2. CDR3 length: 15 amino acids. From germline, CDR1 is MNHNS and CDR2 SASEGT. CDR3 protein: CASSDSGLAVETRYF. DNA for the CDR3: TGTGCCAGCAGTGATTCGGGACTAGCAGTTGAGACCCGGTACTTC.

The chain employs TRBV5-1 and TRBJ2-3; 10 bases are a match to TRBD1. This CDR3 spans 17 amino acids. Looked up from germline, CDR1 is SGHRS and CDR2 is YFSETQ. V gave up 4 bases and J gave up 6 bases; unmatched junction bases: 14. The CDR3 loop is CASSRQGQGTPPDTQYF. CDR3 coding DNA: TGCGCCAGCAGCCGGCAGGGACAGGGGACCCCGCCCGATACGCAGTATTTT.

The V call is TRBV7-8, the J call TRBJ2-7, with D maybe TRBD2 (5 bases). The germline gives CDR1 SGHVS, CDR2 FQNEAQ. Trimming removed 6 bases at V and 5 bases at J, with 23 bases between. The CDR3 is 16 amino acids. The CDR3 here is CASRMRARGVLHEQYF. The DNA of the CDR3 is TGTGCCAGCAGGATGAGGGCCCGGGGTGTGTTGCACGAGCAGTACTTC. Complete variable domain (other parts from reference TRBV7-8 and TRBJ2-7): GAGVSQSPRYKVAKRGQDVALRCDPISGHVSLFWYQQALGQGPEFLTYFQNEAQLDKSGLPSDRFFAERPEGSVSTLKIQRTQQEDSAVYLCASRMRARGVLHEQYFGPGTRLTVT.

The chain uses TRBV27 and TRBJ1-1; TRBD1 agrees at 10 bases. CDR1 MNHEY and CDR2 SMNVEV come from the germline V gene (reference sequence). V was pared by 5 bases and J by 1 base, with 10 bases of the junction left unmatched. This CDR3 has 17 residues. CDR3 in amino acids: CASSLPPGDRGNTEAFF. In DNA form, the CDR3 reads TGTGCCAGCAGTCTTCCACCCGGGGACAGGGGGAACACTGAAGCTTTCTTT.

The gene calls are TRBV20-1 and TRBJ2-7; tentative D call: TRBD2 (5 bases). Germline V gene data show CDR1 as DFQATT and CDR2 as SNEGSKA (reference sequence). V was shortened by 2 bases and J by 3 bases, with 5 bases between the two germline ends. The CDR3 spans 11 residues. The DNA for the CDR3 is TGCAGTGCTAGACGGGGCTACGAGCAGTACTTC. It codes for CSARRGYEQYF.

CDR3 protein: CASSNGTGGTDTQYF. Written as DNA, the CDR3 is TGTGCCAGCAGCAATGGGACAGGGGGCACAGATACGCAGTATTTT. The chain carries TRBV21-1 and TRBJ2-3; TRBD1 was called by the table and not checked on the DNA. TRBV21-1 is recorded as a pseudogene. The CDR3 consists of 15 residues.

V is TRBV12-5 and J is TRBJ2-5; TRBD1 matches at 10 bases. The CDR3 has 15 amino acids. J was trimmed by 4 bases and V by 5 bases; bases with no gene match: 7. Germline CDR1 LGHNT, CDR2 FRNRAP. The CDR3: CASGTGTGEGETQYF. The DNA of the CDR3 is TGTGCTAGTGGTACCGGGACAGGGGAAGGAGAGACCCAGTACTTC.

The rearrangement links TRBV7-6 to TRBJ1-5; the D is unclear. Trimming left V 5 bases short and J 2 bases short, with 7 bases between. CDR1 is SGHVS, CDR2 FNYEAQ, per germline. This CDR3 contains 13 residues. The CDR3 nucleotides are TGTGCCAGCAGCCAGTTGGGCAATCAGCCCCAGCATTTT. Translating it yields CASSQLGNQPQHF. Full variable domain (remainder filled in from reference TRBV7-6 and TRBJ1-5): GAGVSQSPRYKVTKRGQDVALRCDPISGHVSLYWYRQALGQGPEFLTYFNYEAQQDKSGLPNDRFSAERPEGSISTLTIQRTEQRDSAMYRCASSQLGNQPQHFGDGTRLSIL.

The V call is TRBV6-4, the J call TRBJ2-3; a possible D gene is TRBD2 (6 bases). V gave up 3 bases and J gave up 4 bases, with 14 bases separating them. The CDR3 runs 15 residues. Germline values: CDR1 MRHNA, CDR2 SNTAGT. CDR3 sequence: CASSEGDGSADTQYF. The CDR3 region has the DNA TGTGCCAGCAGTGAAGGAGACGGGAGCGCAGATACGCAGTATTTT.

This chain uses TRBV27 with TRBJ2-2, with TRBD2 matching 7 bases. This CDR3 has 13 amino acids. Germline CDR1 and CDR2: MNHEY and SMNVEV (reference sequence). V lost 2 bases to trimming and J lost 7 bases; unmatched junction nucleotides: 1. Here the CDR3 DNA reads TGTGCCAGCAGTTTAAAGCGGGACGGGGAGCTGTTTTTT. Amino acids: CASSLKRDGELFF.

The chain couples TRBV6-6 to TRBJ2-3; 10 nucleotides agree with TRBD2. Germline CDR1 is MNHNY and CDR2 is SVGAGI (reference sequence). CDR3 length: 16 residues. With V trimmed by 0 bases and J by 1 base, 1 base remained unmatched. The CDR3 region is CASSYSGLAGTDTQYF. The CDR3 coding sequence is TGTGCCAGCAGTTACTCCGGACTAGCGGGCACAGATACGCAGTATTTT.

The chain has TRBV10-3 and TRBJ1-2; 7 bases are shared with TRBD1. The germline gives CDR1 ENHRY, CDR2 SYGVKD. V shed 3 bases and J 3 bases; nucleotides not matched to a gene: 4. This CDR3 region has 14 residues. Here the CDR3 DNA reads TGTGCCATCAGTGACGGGAGGGGGCACTATGGCTACACCTTC. It is translated as CAISDGRGHYGYTF.

The gene calls are TRBV5-1 and TRBJ2-1, with D unresolved. The V end was cut by 0 bases, the J end by 0 bases, with 4 bases between. CDR3 length: 14 amino acids. Per germline, CDR1 SGHRS and CDR2 YFSETQ. CDR3 amino acids: CASSLAGSYNEQFF. The CDR3 coding sequence is TGCGCCAGCAGCTTGGCGGGCTCCTACAATGAGCAGTTCTTC. The variable domain in full, completed from reference TRBV5-1 and TRBJ2-1, reads KAGVTQTPRYLIKTRGQQVTLSCSPISGHRSVSWYQQTPGQGLQFLFEYFSETQRNKGNFPGRFSGRQFSNSRSEMNVSTLELGDSALYLCASSLAGSYNEQFFGPGTRLTVL.

This rearrangement joins TRBV6-5 to TRBJ1-2; D gene ambiguous. V gave up 8 bases and J gave up 0 bases, with 7 bases separating them. Germline-derived CDR1 and CDR2 are MNHEY and SVGAGI. The CDR3 has 12 amino acids. The DNA of the CDR3 is TGTGCCAGCTCCGGAGCTAACTATGGCTACACCTTC. Translated, it gives CASSGANYGYTF.

This clone has a handful of counts. The chain uses TRBV9 and TRBJ1-5; 7 bases line up with TRBD1. The CDR3 has 16 residues. The germline V gene encodes CDR1 SGDLS and CDR2 YYNGEE. The V gene end was trimmed by 3 bases and the J gene end by 4 bases; junction bases not matched to a gene: 10. CDR3 in DNA: TGTGCCAGCAGCGAGGGATCCGGGACAGCAAATCAGCCCCAGCATTTT. Its protein is CASSEGSGTANQPQHF.

This clone has more than one count but fewer than ten. The rearrangement uses TRBV10-3 and TRBJ1-3; 9 bases are a match to TRBD1. Trimming took 3 bases from V and 1 from J; bases not matched to a gene: 7. Germline CDR1 ENHRY, CDR2 SYGVKD. This CDR3 comprises 17 residues. CDR3 nucleotide sequence: TGTGCCATCAGTGACCCGACAGGGGGTTATTCTGGAAACACCATATATTTT. Translation gives CAISDPTGGYSGNTIYF.

This chain uses TRBV7-3 with TRBJ1-1; D gene uncertain. The CDR3 runs 13 residues. Germline V CDR1 and CDR2: SGHTA, FQGTGA. Trimming cost V 3 bases and J 1 base, with 6 bases left between them. The DNA for the CDR3 is TGTGCCAGCAGCTTGTATTCGAACACTGAAGCTTTCTTT. Its protein product is CASSLYSNTEAFF.

This clone was observed once. The V call is TRBV2, the J call TRBJ1-3; D gene uncertain. CDR3 size: 14 residues. V was clipped by 6 bases and J by 0 bases, with 9 bases between them. Germline V gene lookup returns CDR1 SNHLY and CDR2 FYNNEI. This chain's CDR3 is CASRYPSSGNTIYF. The CDR3 region has the DNA TGTGCCAGCAGATACCCCAGCTCTGGAAACACCATATATTTT.